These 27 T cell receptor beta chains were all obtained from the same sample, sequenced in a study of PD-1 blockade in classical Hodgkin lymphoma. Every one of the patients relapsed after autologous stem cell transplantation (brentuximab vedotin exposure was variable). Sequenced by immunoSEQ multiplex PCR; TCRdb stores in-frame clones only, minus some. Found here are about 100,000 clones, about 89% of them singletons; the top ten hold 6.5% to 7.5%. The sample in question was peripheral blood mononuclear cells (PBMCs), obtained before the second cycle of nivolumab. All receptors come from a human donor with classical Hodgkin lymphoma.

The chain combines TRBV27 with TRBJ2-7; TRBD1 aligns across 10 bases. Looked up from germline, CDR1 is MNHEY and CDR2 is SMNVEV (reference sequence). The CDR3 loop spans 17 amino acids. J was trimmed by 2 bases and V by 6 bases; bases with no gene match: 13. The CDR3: CASRMLPPGQGPYEQYF. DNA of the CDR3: TGTGCCAGCAGAATGCTCCCCCCGGGACAGGGGCCCTACGAGCAGTACTTC.

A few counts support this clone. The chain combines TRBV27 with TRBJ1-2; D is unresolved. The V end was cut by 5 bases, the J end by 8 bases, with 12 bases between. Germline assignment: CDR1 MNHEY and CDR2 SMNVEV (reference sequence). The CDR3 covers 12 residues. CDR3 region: CASSLGGLGYTF. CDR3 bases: TGTGCCAGCAGTCTTGGCGGTTTGGGCTACACCTTC.

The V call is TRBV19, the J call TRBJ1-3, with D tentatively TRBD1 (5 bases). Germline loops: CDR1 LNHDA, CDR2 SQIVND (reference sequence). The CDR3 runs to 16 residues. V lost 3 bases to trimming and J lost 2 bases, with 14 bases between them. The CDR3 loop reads CASSINMAGPGNTIYF. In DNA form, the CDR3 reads TGTGCCAGTAGTATTAATATGGCGGGACCTGGAAACACCATATATTTT.

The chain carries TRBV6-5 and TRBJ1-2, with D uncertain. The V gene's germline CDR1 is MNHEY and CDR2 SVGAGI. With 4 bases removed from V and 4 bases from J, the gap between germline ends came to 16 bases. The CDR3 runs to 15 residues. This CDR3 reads CASSSHHGPLYGYTF. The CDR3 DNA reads TGTGCCAGCAGTTCACATCACGGGCCACTCTATGGCTACACCTTC.

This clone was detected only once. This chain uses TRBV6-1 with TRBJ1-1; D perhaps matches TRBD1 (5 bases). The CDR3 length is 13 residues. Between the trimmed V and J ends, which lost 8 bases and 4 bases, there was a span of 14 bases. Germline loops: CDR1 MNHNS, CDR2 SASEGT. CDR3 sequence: CASGSTGGTEAFF. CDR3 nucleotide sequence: TGTGCCAGCGGATCGACGGGGGGCACTGAAGCTTTCTTT.

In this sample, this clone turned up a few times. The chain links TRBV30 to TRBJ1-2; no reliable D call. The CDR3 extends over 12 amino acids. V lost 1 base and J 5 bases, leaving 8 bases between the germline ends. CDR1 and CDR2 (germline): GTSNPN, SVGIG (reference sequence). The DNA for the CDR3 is TGTGCCTGGAGTGAGGGATGGTATGGCTACACCTTC. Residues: CAWSEGWYGYTF.

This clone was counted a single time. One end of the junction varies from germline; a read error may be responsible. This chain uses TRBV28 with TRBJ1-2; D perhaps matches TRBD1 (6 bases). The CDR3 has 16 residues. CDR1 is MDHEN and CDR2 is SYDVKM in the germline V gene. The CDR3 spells CASSPPGQGPRWSGAF. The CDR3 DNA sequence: TGTGCCAGCAGTCCCCCGGGGCAGGGGCCCCGCTGGTCGGGCGCCTTC.

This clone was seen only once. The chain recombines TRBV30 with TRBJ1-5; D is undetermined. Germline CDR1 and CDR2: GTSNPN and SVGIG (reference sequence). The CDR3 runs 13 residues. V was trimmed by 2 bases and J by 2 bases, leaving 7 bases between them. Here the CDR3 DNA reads TGTGCCTGGAGTACGAATCGCAATCAGCCCCAGCATTTT. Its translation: CAWSTNRNQPQHF.

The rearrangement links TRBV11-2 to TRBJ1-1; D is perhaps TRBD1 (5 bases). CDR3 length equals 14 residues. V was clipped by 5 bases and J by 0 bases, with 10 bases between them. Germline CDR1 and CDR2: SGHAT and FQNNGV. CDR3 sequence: CASSAWGMNTEAFF. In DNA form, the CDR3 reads TGTGCCAGCAGCGCGTGGGGGATGAACACTGAAGCTTTCTTT.

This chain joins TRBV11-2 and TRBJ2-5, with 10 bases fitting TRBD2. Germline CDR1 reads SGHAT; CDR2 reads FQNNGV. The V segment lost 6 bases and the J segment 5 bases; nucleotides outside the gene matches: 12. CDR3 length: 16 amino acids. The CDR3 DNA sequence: TGTGCCAGCAGACAACCCTTAGCGGGGGGTAGGGAGACCCAGTACTTC. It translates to CASRQPLAGGRETQYF.

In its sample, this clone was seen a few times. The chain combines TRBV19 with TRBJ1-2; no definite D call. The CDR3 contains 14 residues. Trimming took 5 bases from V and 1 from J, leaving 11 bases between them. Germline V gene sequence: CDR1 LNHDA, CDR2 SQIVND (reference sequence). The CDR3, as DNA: TGTGCCAGTAGTGGGGTTGGGAATAACTATGGCTACACCTTC. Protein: CASSGVGNNYGYTF.

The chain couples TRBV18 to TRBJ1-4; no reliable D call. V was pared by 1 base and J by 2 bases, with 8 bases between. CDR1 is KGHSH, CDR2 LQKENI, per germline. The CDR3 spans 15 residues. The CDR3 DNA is TGTGCCAGCTCACCACTAAGTGGGACTAATGAAAAACTGTTTTTT. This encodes CASSPLSGTNEKLFF.

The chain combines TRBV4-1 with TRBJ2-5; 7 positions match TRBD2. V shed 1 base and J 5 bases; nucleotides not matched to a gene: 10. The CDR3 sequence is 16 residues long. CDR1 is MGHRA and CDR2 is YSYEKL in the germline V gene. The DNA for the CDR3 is TGCGCCAGCAGCCAAGTGGGCCTAGCGGTTTCCGAGACCCAGTACTTC. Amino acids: CASSQVGLAVSETQYF.

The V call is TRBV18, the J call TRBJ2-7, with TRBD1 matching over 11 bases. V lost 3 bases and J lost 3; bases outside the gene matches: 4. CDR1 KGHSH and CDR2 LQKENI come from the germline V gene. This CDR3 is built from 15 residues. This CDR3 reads CASSPAGTGGYEQYF. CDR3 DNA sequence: TGTGCCAGCTCACCGGCCGGGACAGGGGGCTACGAGCAGTACTTC.

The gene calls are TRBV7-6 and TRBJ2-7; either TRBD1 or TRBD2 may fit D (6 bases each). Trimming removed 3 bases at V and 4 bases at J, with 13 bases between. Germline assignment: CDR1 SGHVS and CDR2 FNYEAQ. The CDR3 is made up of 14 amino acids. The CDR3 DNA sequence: TGTGCCAGCAGCTTGGGCGGAGGGGGGTACGAGCAGTACTTC. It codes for CASSLGGGGYEQYF.

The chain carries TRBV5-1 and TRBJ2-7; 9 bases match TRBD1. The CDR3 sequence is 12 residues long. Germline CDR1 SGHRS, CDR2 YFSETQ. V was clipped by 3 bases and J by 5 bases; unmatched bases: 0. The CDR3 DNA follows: TGCGCCAGCAGCTGGACAGGGGACGAGCAGTACTTC. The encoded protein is CASSWTGDEQYF.

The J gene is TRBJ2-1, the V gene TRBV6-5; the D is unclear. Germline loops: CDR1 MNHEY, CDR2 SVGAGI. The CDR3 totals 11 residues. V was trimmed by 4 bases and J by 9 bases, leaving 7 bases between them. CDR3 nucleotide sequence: TGTGCCAGCAGTTTGGATACTGAGCAGTTCTTC. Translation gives CASSLDTEQFF.

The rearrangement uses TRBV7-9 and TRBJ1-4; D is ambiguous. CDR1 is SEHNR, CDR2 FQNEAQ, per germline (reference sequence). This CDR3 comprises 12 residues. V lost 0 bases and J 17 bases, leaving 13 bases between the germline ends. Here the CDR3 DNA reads TGTGCCAGCAGCTTAGCGCTGGGAACTCTTTTTTTT. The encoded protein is CASSLALGTLFF. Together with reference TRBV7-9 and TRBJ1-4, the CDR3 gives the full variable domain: DTGVSQNPRHKITKRGQNVTFRCDPISEHNRLYWYRQTLGQGPEFLTYFQNEAQLEKSRLLSDRFSAERPKGSFSTLEIQRTEQGDSAMYLCASSLALGTLFFGSGTQLSVL.

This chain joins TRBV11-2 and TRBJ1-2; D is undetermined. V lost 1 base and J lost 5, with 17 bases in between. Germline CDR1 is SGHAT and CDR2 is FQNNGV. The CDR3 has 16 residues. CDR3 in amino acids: CASSLALAVPVYGYTF. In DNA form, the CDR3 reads TGTGCCAGCAGCTTAGCGCTAGCAGTCCCAGTATATGGCTACACCTTC.

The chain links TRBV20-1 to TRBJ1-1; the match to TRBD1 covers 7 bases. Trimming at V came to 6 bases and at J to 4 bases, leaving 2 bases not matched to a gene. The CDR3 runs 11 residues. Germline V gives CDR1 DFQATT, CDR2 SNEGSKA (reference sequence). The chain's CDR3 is CSANRGTEAFF. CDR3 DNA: TGCAGTGCCAACAGGGGCACTGAAGCTTTCTTT.

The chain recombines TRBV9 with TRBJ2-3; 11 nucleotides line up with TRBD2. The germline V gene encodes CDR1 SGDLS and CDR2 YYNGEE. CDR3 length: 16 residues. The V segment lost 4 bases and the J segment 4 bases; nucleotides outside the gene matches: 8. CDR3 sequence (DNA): TGTGCCAGCAGCCTCCTGACTAGCGGGGCGTCAGATACGCAGTATTTT. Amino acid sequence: CASSLLTSGASDTQYF.

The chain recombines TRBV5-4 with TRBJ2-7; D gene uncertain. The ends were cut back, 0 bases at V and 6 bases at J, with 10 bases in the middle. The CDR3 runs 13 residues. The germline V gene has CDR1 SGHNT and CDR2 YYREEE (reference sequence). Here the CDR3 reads CASSLAGGSEQYF. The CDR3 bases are TGTGCCAGCAGCTTGGCGGGCGGCAGCGAGCAGTACTTC.

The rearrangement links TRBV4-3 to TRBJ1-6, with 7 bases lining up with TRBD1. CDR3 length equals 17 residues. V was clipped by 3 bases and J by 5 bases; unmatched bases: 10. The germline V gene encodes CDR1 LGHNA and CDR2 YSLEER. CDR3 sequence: CASSHTPGTVNNSPLHF. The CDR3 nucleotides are TGCGCCAGCAGCCACACACCTGGGACAGTCAATAATTCACCCCTCCACTTT.

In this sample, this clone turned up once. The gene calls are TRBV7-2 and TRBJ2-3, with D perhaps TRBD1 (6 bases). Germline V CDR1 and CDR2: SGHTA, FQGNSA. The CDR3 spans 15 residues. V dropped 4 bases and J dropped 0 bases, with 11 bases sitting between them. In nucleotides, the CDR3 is TGTGCCAGCAGCTACTTACAGGGTAGCACAGATACGCAGTATTTT. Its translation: CASSYLQGSTDTQYF.

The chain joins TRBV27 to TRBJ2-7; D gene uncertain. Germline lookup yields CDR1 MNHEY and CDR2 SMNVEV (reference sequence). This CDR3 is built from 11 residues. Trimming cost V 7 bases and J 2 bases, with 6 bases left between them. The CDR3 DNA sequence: TGTGCCAGCACCGTTACCTACGAGCAGTACTTC. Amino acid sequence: CASTVTYEQYF.

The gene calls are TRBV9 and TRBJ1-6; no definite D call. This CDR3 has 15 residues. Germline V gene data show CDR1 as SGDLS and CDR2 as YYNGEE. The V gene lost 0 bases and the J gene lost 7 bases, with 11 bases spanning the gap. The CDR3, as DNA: TGTGCCAGCAGCGTAGGTAATGGTGACAATTCACCCCTCCACTTT. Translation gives CASSVGNGDNSPLHF.

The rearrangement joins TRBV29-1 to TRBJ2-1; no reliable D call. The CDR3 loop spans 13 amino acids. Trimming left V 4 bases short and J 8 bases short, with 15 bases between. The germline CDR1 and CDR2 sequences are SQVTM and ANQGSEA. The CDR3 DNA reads TGCAGCGTTGTGGCGGTCTCAGGCGATGAGCAGTTCTTC. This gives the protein CSVVAVSGDEQFF.